This T cell receptor (beta chain) originates from a study of T cells in Graves' hyperthyroidism and ophthalmopathy. Notes on the study in general: Among clonotypes expanded in thyroid above 0.001, most were also found in blood.

This clonotype came up many times. What it binds is not known. There were TCR beta CDR3 regions amplified from RNA transcripts. RT-PCR in the first round (using the HTBI primer set) targeted the TCR CDR3. TCRdb recomputed calls from the multiplex PCR reads with MiXCR, one row per CDR3 protein. The data contain approximately 330,000 distinct CDR3 sequences, roughly an eighth of them singletons. Diagnostic decisions used clinical symptoms, serum thyroxine and TRAb, thyroid ultrasound and orbital computed tomography. Over 8 ml fresh peripheral blood yielded the PBMCs. Looked up from germline, CDR1 is SGHAT and CDR2 is FQNNGV. The length of the CDR3 is 16 residues. Losses at the gene ends were 1 base for V and 4 bases for J; bases not matched to a gene: 9.

The V gene is TRBV11-2, the J gene TRBJ1-1, with 7 bases identical to TRBD1. The sequence was obtained from a woman between 40 and 55 years old with Graves' ophthalmopathy. Sequencing used blood. CDR3 region: CASSLGRQGRITEAFF. Here the CDR3 DNA reads TGTGCCAGCAGCTTAGGGCGACAGGGTAGAATCACTGAAGCTTTCTTT.